These 2 T cell receptor beta chains were all obtained from the same sample, sequenced in a study of T cells in Graves' hyperthyroidism and ophthalmopathy. RNA transcripts gave rise to amplified TCR beta CDR3 regions. First-round RT-PCR with HTBI primers amplified the TCR CDR3 region. MiXCR, applied by TCRdb to the multiplex PCR reads, yields one record per CDR3 protein. The sample includes roughly 840,000 distinct CDR3 sequences, 38% of them seen just once. The sample taken for sequencing was blood. Receptors originate from a man between 18 and 35 years old with Graves' hyperthyroidism.

The CDR3 DNA reads TGTGCCAGCAGCGTCCAGACAGGGGCCGACTACGAGCAGTACTTC. Its translation: CASSVQTGADYEQYF. The chain uses TRBV11-3 and TRBJ2-7; 8 bases agree with TRBD1. This CDR3 has 15 amino acids. CDR1 is SGHNT, CDR2 YENEEA, per germline. The V segment lost 5 bases and the J segment 3 bases; nucleotides outside the gene matches: 9.

This clonotype was seen only a few times. V and J are TRBV7-3 and TRBJ1-4; possibly TRBD1 for D (5 bases). The CDR3 consists of 16 residues. The germline gives CDR1 SGHTA, CDR2 FQGTGA. Trimming shortened V by 5 bases and J by 8 bases, and 21 bases separated the two germline ends. The CDR3 bases are TGTGCCAGCAGCCCCCTGGTGAGACTGCGGGGGGAAAAACTGTTTTTT. This sequence encodes CASSPLVRLRGEKLFF.